This entry lists 20 T cell receptor beta chains sequenced from one sample in a study of shared clonotypes between healthy human individuals. Sequencing was performed with immunoSEQ multiplex PCR; in TCRdb, only in-frame clones are kept and a portion is missing. The sample lists 450,000 to 600,000 clones; 79% were seen once. The source material was PBMCs. Every receptor here comes from a woman in her 40s in good health. Some clones in this sample may be carry-over from other donors' samples.

The chain has TRBV4-2 and TRBJ2-2, with D hard to call. From germline, CDR1 is LGHNA and CDR2 YNFKEQ. This CDR3 is 13 amino acids long. Between the trimmed V and J ends, which lost 2 bases and 6 bases, there was a span of 7 bases. For the CDR3, the DNA is TGTGCCAGCAGCCAATGGGGTGCCGGGGAGCTGTTTTTT. This codes for CASSQWGAGELFF.

The V and J genes are TRBV11-2 and TRBJ2-1, with TRBD2 matching 10 bases. The CDR3 extends over 15 amino acids. Trimming took 1 base from V and 10 from J; bases not matched to a gene: 7. Per germline, CDR1 SGHAT and CDR2 FQNNGV. CDR3 DNA sequence: TGTGCCAGCAGCTTAGGGCTAGCGGGAGCAGAAGAGCAGTTCTTC. Its translation: CASSLGLAGAEEQFF.

J is TRBJ2-1 and V is TRBV27; D not certain. The germline V and J ends were trimmed by 7 bases and 7 bases, with 17 bases remaining between them. Germline loops: CDR1 MNHEY, CDR2 SMNVEV (reference sequence). The CDR3 length is 14 residues. CDR3 nucleotide sequence: TGTGCCAGCAAAACAACCCGGGTCATGAATGAGCAGTTCTTC. As protein: CASKTTRVMNEQFF.

This clone appeared once. The chain links TRBV4-2 to TRBJ2-5; 9 nucleotides agree with TRBD1. Germline V lookup: CDR1 LGHNA, CDR2 YNFKEQ. CDR3 size: 15 residues. The V gene end was trimmed by 8 bases and the J gene end by 5 bases; junction bases not matched to a gene: 12. CDR3 region: CASQRDRALRETQYF. CDR3 DNA sequence: TGTGCCAGCCAGCGGGACAGGGCTTTGCGGGAGACCCAGTACTTC.

This clone was seen ten or more times. Other DNA variants within this sample encode the same CDR3. CDR3 DNA sequence: TGTGCCAGCAGTTTAACAAGACTAGCGGGTGAGCAGTTCTTC. It codes for CASSLTRLAGEQFF. The V gene is TRBV27, the J gene TRBJ2-1, with 10 bases identical to TRBD2. Germline-derived CDR1 and CDR2 are MNHEY and SMNVEV (reference sequence). Germline trimming cut 2 bases from V and 9 bases from J; bases unmatched to any gene: 4. The CDR3 contains 14 residues.

This chain connects TRBV27 to TRBJ1-3, with 7 bases aligning to TRBD1. Trimming cost V 5 bases and J 0 bases; bases outside gene matches: 16. This CDR3 comprises 19 residues. The V gene's germline CDR1 is MNHEY and CDR2 SMNVEV (reference sequence). The CDR3 coding sequence is TGTGCCAGCAGTAAAATATCCCGGGGACAGTCGAGCTCTGGAAACACCATATATTTT. Protein sequence: CASSKISRGQSSSGNTIYF.

The rearrangement joins TRBV28 to TRBJ1-1; no clear D gene. This CDR3 contains 11 residues. Germline assignment: CDR1 MDHEN and CDR2 SYDVKM. Trimming removed 3 bases from V and 8 bases from J, with 7 bases in between. CDR3: CASSLGREAFF. DNA of the CDR3: TGTGCCAGCAGTTTGGGAAGGGAAGCTTTCTTT.

The gene calls are TRBV7-2 and TRBJ2-1; 9 bases align to TRBD1. V shed 5 bases, J shed 3 bases, and the junction held 5 bases outside the gene matches. There are 15 residues in the CDR3. Germline assignment: CDR1 SGHTA and CDR2 FQGNSA. The CDR3 is CASSEDRGGYNEQFF. CDR3 coding DNA: TGTGCCAGCAGCGAAGACAGGGGGGGCTACAATGAGCAGTTCTTC.

This clone appeared a few times. Other nucleotide sequences in the sample specify the same CDR3. The V call is TRBV5-1, the J call TRBJ1-2; weak D call: TRBD1 (5 bases). CDR3 length: 14 amino acids. V was cut by 0 bases and J by 1 base, with 7 bases left in between. Looked up from germline, CDR1 is SGHRS and CDR2 is YFSETQ. The CDR3, as DNA: TGCGCCAGCAGCTTGGGGCAGGGTAACTATGGCTACACCTTC. Protein sequence: CASSLGQGNYGYTF.

CDR3 amino acids: CASMSRTVNNEQFF. The CDR3 nucleotides read TGTGCCAGCATGAGTCGGACAGTTAACAATGAGCAGTTCTTC. The rearrangement links TRBV28 to TRBJ2-1; D is perhaps TRBD1 (6 bases). CDR1 and CDR2 from the germline V gene are MDHEN and SYDVKM. Trimming pared 7 bases from V and 5 bases from J, leaving 15 bases between. This CDR3 is built from 14 residues.

This clone was observed a handful of times. Here the CDR3 DNA reads TGTGCCAGTAGTGAGGGACTAGCGGGAGAACCCTTGGGGAATGAGCAGTTCTTC. It translates to CASSEGLAGEPLGNEQFF. V is TRBV19 and J is TRBJ2-1; 14 nucleotides align to TRBD2. The CDR3 spans 18 residues. Germline lookup yields CDR1 LNHDA and CDR2 SQIVND (reference sequence). Trimming cost V 5 bases and J 7 bases; bases outside gene matches: 13.

The V call is TRBV27, the J call TRBJ1-2; 7 nucleotides align to TRBD1. V lost 7 bases and J lost 6; bases outside the gene matches: 14. CDR3 length: 15 residues. CDR1 and CDR2 from the germline V gene are MNHEY and SMNVEV (reference sequence). The CDR3 region is CASTPDRLATHGYTF. The CDR3 nucleotides read TGTGCCAGCACGCCGGACAGGCTGGCCACCCATGGCTACACCTTC.

The chain has TRBV7-3 and TRBJ2-3, with 10 positions matching TRBD1. The CDR3 is made up of 16 amino acids. J was trimmed by 4 bases and V by 5 bases; bases with no gene match: 9. CDR1 and CDR2 from the germline V gene are SGHTA and FQGTGA. The CDR3 is CASSLLGQGMADTQYF. CDR3 bases: TGTGCCAGCAGCCTACTGGGACAGGGGATGGCAGATACGCAGTATTTT.

The genes are TRBV28 and TRBJ2-7; D tentatively reads TRBD1 or TRBD2 (6 bases each). CDR1 and CDR2 (germline): MDHEN, SYDVKM. V lost 3 bases, J lost 3 bases, and 24 bases lay in between. The CDR3 has 18 residues. The CDR3 coding sequence is TGTGCCAGCAGTTTCCCACGAGGGGGGACCCGTAGAATCTACGAGCAGTACTTC. Protein product: CASSFPRGGTRRIYEQYF. The whole variable domain, remainder taken from reference TRBV28 and TRBJ2-7, is DVKVTQSSRYLVKRTGEKVFLECVQDMDHENMFWYRQDPGLGLRLIYFSYDVKMKEKGDIPEGYSVSREKKERFSLILESASTNQTSMYLCASSFPRGGTRRIYEQYFGPGTRLTVT.

The chain carries TRBV11-2 and TRBJ2-2, with a tentative D call TRBD1 (5 bases). Germline CDR1 and CDR2: SGHAT and FQNNGV. Trimming removed 3 bases from V and 0 bases from J, with 8 bases in between. The CDR3 has 15 residues. Here the CDR3 reads CASSFYRTNTGELFF. CDR3 sequence (DNA): TGTGCCAGCAGCTTCTACAGGACGAACACCGGGGAGCTGTTTTTT.

The rearrangement joins TRBV9 to TRBJ2-6; TRBD2 agrees at 7 bases. The length of the CDR3 is 17 residues. The J segment lost 2 bases and the V segment lost 1 base, leaving 6 bases of the junction unmatched. The germline V gene encodes CDR1 SGDLS and CDR2 YYNGEE. CDR3 in DNA: TGTGCCAGCAGCGTAACTGCGGGAGTAGCTGGGGCCAACGTCCTGACTTTC. It is translated as CASSVTAGVAGANVLTF.

CDR3 nucleotides: TGCGCCAGCAGCCAGAGGACAGGGATCTACGAGCAGTACTTC. Translating gives CASSQRTGIYEQYF. This rearrangement joins TRBV5-1 to TRBJ2-7; 8 nucleotides match TRBD1. The CDR3 runs to 14 residues. J was trimmed by 3 bases and V by 4 bases; bases with no gene match: 6. CDR1 and CDR2 (germline): SGHRS, YFSETQ.

About this clone: Other nucleotide sequences in the sample specify the same CDR3. V and J are TRBV7-6 and TRBJ2-2; D is undetermined. Between the trimmed V and J ends, which lost 6 bases and 5 bases, there was a span of 10 bases. Germline CDR1 is SGHVS and CDR2 is FNYEAQ. This CDR3 contains 13 residues. CDR3 nucleotide sequence: TGTGCCAGCAGTCCGTCGAGGACCGGGGAGCTGTTTTTT. This gives the protein CASSPSRTGELFF.

Concerning this clone: This sample includes further DNA sequences coding for the same CDR3. CDR3: CASSLGQGGTGELFF. Here the CDR3 DNA reads TGCGCCAGCAGCCTTGGCCAGGGAGGCACCGGGGAGCTGTTTTTT. This chain uses TRBV5-1 with TRBJ2-2; TRBD2 might be the D (6 bases). Trimming took off 4 bases at V and 4 bases at J, with 14 bases between the two ends. The CDR3 is 15 residues long. The germline V gene encodes CDR1 SGHRS and CDR2 YFSETQ.

Of note for this clone: Additional DNA sequences in this sample encode the identical CDR3. V is TRBV2 and J is TRBJ2-7; a possible D gene is TRBD2 (6 bases). This CDR3 contains 13 residues. V shed 4 bases and J shed 3 bases, with 10 bases lying between them. Germline lookup yields CDR1 SNHLY and CDR2 FYNNEI. The CDR3 bases are TGTGCCAGCAGTGCCCGGGGACTCTACGAGCAGTACTTC. Its translation is CASSARGLYEQYF.